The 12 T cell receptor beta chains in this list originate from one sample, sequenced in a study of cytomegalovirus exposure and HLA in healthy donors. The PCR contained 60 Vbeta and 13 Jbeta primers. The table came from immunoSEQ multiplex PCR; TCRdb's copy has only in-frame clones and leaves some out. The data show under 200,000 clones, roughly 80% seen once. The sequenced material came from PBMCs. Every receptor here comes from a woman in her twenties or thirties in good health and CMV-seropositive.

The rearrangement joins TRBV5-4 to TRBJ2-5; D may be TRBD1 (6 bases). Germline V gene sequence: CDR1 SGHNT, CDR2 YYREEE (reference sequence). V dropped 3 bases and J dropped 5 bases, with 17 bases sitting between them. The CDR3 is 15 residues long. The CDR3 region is CASSSSRGRAETQYF. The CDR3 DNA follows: TGTGCCAGCAGCTCTTCCAGGGGACGGGCGGAGACCCAGTACTTC.

CDR3: CASSLGFRDNEQFF. The CDR3 coding sequence is TGTGCCAGCAGCTTAGGATTCAGGGACAATGAGCAGTTCTTC. The chain combines TRBV11-1 with TRBJ2-1, with D tentatively TRBD1 (5 bases). CDR3 size: 14 residues. With 1 base removed from V and 5 bases from J, the gap between germline ends came to 9 bases. From germline, CDR1 is SGHAT and CDR2 FQDESV (reference sequence).

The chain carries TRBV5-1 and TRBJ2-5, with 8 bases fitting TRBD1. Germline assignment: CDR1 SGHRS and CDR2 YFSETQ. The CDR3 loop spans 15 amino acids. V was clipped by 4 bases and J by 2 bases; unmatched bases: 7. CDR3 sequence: CASSKDRVGQETQYF. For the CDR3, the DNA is TGCGCCAGCAGCAAGGACAGGGTGGGTCAAGAGACCCAGTACTTC.

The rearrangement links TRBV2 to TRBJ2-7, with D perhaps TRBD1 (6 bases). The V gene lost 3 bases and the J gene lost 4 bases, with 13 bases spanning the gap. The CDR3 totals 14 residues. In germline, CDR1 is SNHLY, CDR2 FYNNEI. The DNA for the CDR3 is TGTGCCAGCAGTGATCAGGGGTCGGGGTACGAGCAGTACTTC. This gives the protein CASSDQGSGYEQYF.

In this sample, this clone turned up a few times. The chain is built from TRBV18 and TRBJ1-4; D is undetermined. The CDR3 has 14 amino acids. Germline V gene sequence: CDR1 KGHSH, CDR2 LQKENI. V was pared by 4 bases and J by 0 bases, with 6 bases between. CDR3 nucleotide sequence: TGTGCCAGCTCACGGTCAGCAACTAATGAAAAACTGTTTTTT. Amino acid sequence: CASSRSATNEKLFF.

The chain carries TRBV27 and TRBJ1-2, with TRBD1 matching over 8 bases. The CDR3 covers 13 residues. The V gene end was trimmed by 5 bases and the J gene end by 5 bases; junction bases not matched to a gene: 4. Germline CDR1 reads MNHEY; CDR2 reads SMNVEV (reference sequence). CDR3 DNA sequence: TGTGCCAGCAGTGGACAGGGATTATATGGCTACACCTTC. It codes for CASSGQGLYGYTF.

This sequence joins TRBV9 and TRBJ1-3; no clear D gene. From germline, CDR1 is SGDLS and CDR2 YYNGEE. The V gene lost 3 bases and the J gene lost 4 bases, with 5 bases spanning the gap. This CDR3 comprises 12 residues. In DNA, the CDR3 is TGTGCCAGCAGCGACGGGGGAAACACCATATATTTT. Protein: CASSDGGNTIYF.

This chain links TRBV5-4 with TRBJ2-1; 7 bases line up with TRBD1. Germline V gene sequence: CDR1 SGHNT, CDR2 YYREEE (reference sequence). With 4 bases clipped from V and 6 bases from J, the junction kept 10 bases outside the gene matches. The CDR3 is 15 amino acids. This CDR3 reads CASSTLGTAFNEQFF. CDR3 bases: TGTGCCAGCAGCACACTCGGGACAGCCTTCAATGAGCAGTTCTTC.

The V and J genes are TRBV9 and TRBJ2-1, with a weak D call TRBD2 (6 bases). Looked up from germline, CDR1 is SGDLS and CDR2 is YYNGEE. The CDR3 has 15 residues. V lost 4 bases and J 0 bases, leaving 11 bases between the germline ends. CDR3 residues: CASSRDGSSYNEQFF. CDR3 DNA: TGTGCCAGCAGCCGGGACGGGAGCTCCTACAATGAGCAGTTCTTC.

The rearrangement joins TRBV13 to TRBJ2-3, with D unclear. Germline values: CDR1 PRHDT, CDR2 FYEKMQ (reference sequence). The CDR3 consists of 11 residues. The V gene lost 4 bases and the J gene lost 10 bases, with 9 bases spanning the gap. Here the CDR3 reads CASSSQSAQYF. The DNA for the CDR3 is TGTGCCAGCAGCTCCCAATCGGCGCAGTATTTT.

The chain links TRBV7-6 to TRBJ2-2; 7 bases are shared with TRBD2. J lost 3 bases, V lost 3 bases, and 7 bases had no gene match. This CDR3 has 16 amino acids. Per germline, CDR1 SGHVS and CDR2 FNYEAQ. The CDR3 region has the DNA TGTGCCAGCAGCTTGGTGGAGGGGAGGGACACCGGGGAGCTGTTTTTT. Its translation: CASSLVEGRDTGELFF.

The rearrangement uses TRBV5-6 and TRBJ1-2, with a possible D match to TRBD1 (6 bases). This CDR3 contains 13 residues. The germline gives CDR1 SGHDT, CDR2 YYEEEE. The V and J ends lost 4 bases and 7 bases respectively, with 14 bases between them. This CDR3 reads CASSNPTGFGYTF. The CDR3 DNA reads TGTGCCAGCAGCAACCCGACAGGCTTTGGCTACACCTTC.